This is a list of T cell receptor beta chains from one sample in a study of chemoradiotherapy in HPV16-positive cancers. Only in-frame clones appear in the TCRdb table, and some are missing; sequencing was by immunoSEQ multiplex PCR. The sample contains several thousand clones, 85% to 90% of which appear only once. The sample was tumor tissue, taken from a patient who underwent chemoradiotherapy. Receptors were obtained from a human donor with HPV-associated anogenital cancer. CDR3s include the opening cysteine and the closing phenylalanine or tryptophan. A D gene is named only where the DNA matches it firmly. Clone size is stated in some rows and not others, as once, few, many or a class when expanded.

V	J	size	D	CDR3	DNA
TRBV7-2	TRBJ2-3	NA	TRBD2	CASSALAGGPGTDTQYF	TGTGCCAGCAGCGCCCTGGCGGGAGGGCCCGGAACAGATACGCAGTATTTT
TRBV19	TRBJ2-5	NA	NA	CASSLTPGEQYF	TGTGCCAGTAGTTTAACCCCGGGAGAGCAGTACTTC
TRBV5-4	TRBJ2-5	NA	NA	CASSPIPGLGETQYF	TGTGCCAGCAGCCCCATCCCAGGGTTAGGAGAGACCCAGTACTTC
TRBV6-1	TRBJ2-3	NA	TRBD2	CASRIAGSTDTQYF	TGTGCCAGCAGAATAGCGGGGAGCACAGATACGCAGTATTTT
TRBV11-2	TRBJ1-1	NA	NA	CASTRGRNTEAFF	TGTGCCAGCACAAGAGGGCGGAACACTGAAGCTTTCTTT
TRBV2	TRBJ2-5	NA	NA	CASRWAPQETQYF	TGTGCCAGCAGGTGGGCTCCCCAAGAGACCCAGTACTTC
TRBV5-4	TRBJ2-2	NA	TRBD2	CASSFPAGGAFNTGELFF	TGTGCCAGCAGCTTTCCAGCGGGAGGCGCCTTTAACACCGGGGAGCTGTTTTTT
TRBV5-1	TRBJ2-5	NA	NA	CASSISGGQETQYF	TGCGCCAGCAGCATTTCAGGGGGGCAAGAGACCCAGTACTTC
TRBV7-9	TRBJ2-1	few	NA	CASSLVASEQFF	TGTGCCAGCAGCTTAGTAGCCTCGGAGCAGTTCTTC
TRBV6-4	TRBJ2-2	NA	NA	CASTDGPNTGELFF	TGTGCCAGCACTGATGGCCCGAACACCGGGGAGCTGTTTTTT
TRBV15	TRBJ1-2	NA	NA	CATWKGWDVNGYTF	TGTGCCACCTGGAAAGGGTGGGACGTTAATGGCTACACCTTC
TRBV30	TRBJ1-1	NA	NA	CAWSQGWTEAFF	TGTGCCTGGAGTCAGGGTTGGACTGAAGCTTTCTTT
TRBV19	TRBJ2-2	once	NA	CASRKLTGTSGGELFF	TGTGCCAGTAGGAAATTAACCGGGACCTCAGGCGGGGAGCTGTTTTTT
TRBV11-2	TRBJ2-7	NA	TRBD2	CASSPEGLDAEQYF	TGTGCCAGCAGCCCGGAGGGACTAGATGCCGAGCAGTACTTC
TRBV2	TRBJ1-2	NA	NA	CASSEGGPYGYTF	TGTGCCAGCAGTGAAGGGGGGCCCTATGGCTACACCTTC
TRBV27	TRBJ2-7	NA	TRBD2	CASRFGGGEQYF	TGTGCCAGCAGATTTGGGGGGGGCGAGCAGTACTTC
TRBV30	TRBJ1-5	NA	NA	CAWSRGPGQPQHF	TGTGCCTGGAGTAGAGGGCCAGGGCAGCCCCAGCATTTT
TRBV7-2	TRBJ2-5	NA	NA	CASSSWETQYF	TGTGCCAGCAGCTCCTGGGAGACCCAGTACTTC
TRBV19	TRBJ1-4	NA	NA	CASRDATNEKLFF	TGTGCCAGTAGGGATGCAACTAATGAAAAACTGTTTTTT
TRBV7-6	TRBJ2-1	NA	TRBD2	CASSLGTSVGVEQFF	TGTGCCAGCAGCTTAGGGACTAGCGTGGGGGTAGAGCAGTTCTTC
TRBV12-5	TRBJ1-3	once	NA	CASGPGRDTIYF	TGTGCTAGTGGCCCCGGTCGGGACACCATATATTTT
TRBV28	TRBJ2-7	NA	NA	CASRGQAILEQYF	TGTGCCAGCAGGGGCCAGGCGATCCTCGAGCAGTACTTC
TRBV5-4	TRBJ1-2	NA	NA	CASSSDRGSYGYTF	TGTGCCAGCAGCTCGGATCGAGGGAGCTATGGCTACACCTTC
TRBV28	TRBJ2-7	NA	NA	CASSSGTLNYEQYF	TGTGCCAGCAGTTCCGGGACACTCAACTACGAGCAGTACTTC
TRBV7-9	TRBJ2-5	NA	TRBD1	CASSLPRGTGLETQYF	TGTGCCAGCAGCTTGCCTCGCGGGACAGGCCTAGAGACCCAGTACTTC
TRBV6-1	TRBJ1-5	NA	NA	CASSSYSSGGQPQHF	TGTGCCAGCAGTTCTTACTCATCCGGTGGGCAGCCCCAGCATTTT
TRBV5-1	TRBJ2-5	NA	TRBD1	CASSLGDRAVETQYF	TGCGCCAGCAGCTTGGGTGACAGGGCGGTGGAGACCCAGTACTTC
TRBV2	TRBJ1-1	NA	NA	CASRYQQGFNTEAFF	TGTGCCAGCAGATACCAACAGGGTTTTAACACTGAAGCTTTCTTT
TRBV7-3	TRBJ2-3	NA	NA	CASSLSGTSTDTQYF	TGTGCCAGCAGCTTAAGCGGCACTAGCACAGATACGCAGTATTTT